This T cell receptor (beta chain) was documented in a study of blood T cell repertoires in COVID-19. Study-level background: The study drew acute and convalescent COVID-19 samples from the United States, Italy and Spain.

Germline V gene data show CDR1 as SGHRS and CDR2 as YFSETQ. V was pared by 4 bases and J by 2 bases, with 18 bases between. The CDR3 has 16 amino acids. Seattle patient enrollment occurred during active infection, with longitudinal follow-up thereafter. Source study methods: By means of reference gene primer amplification, nucleated cell counts were estimated. Produced via immunoSEQ multiplex PCR; TCRdb's table is partial and in-frame only. The V and J calls and clone size are taken from that table; D and trimming were inferred from the DNA. The sample records roughly 250,000 clones, 84% being singletons.

The chain has TRBV5-1 and TRBJ2-5; the D gene is possibly TRBD1 (6 bases). The TCR originated in a person aged 65 to 85 with COVID-19, enrolled during active disease. Input material: peripheral blood. The CDR3 sequence: CASSALGGSTQETQYF. DNA of the CDR3: TGCGCCAGCAGCGCGTTAGGGGGTTCGACTCAAGAGACCCAGTACTTC.